This TCR beta chain is from a study of blood T cell repertoires in COVID-19. Study background: Some COVID-19 samples were acute and others convalescent; all came from the United States, Italy and Spain.

Recruitment covered about 25 US areas and drew participants whose ages spanned roughly 18 to 90 years. On this clone: At the DNA level, this CDR3 is encoded by other sequences in the same sample as well.

The repertoire was sequenced with immunoSEQ multiplex PCR; TCRdb's copy has only in-frame clones and lacks some. The repertoire holds around 450,000 clones, with roughly 87% as singletons. Deletions cut 1 base from V and 10 bases from J, with 11 bases between. The CDR3 consists of 13 residues. From germline, CDR1 is LNHNV and CDR2 YYDKDF (reference sequence). Sequencing was performed on PBMCs or T cells enriched from blood (not recorded which). This TCR came from a woman under 30 who had recovered from COVID-19. The chain uses TRBV15 and TRBJ2-1, with no clear D. The CDR3 region has the DNA TGTGCCACCAGCAGAGCCTACCTGGAGGAGCAGTTCTTC. It yields the protein CATSRAYLEEQFF.